The 27 T cell receptor beta chains listed next were all sequenced from one sample in a study of blood T cell repertoires in COVID-19. Sequencing was performed with immunoSEQ multiplex PCR; in TCRdb, only in-frame clones are kept and a portion is missing. The data hold 200,000 to 250,000 clones, with roughly 85% observed a single time. The material sequenced was peripheral blood. These receptors were obtained from a man aged 40-55 years with acute or convalescent COVID-19.

V is TRBV5-6 and J is TRBJ1-3; D not resolved. V was trimmed by 3 bases and J by 4 bases, leaving 2 bases between them. The V gene's germline CDR1 is SGHDT and CDR2 YYEEEE. The CDR3 has 11 residues. The CDR3 loop is CASSSGNTIYF. In nucleotides, the CDR3 is TGTGCCAGCAGCTCGGGAAACACCATATATTTT.

The V call is TRBV7-9, the J call TRBJ2-1; 12 positions agree with TRBD1. The CDR3 runs to 15 residues. Germline CDR1 and CDR2: SEHNR and FQNEAQ (reference sequence). Trimming cost V 5 bases and J 7 bases; bases outside gene matches: 6. This CDR3 reads CASSPGQGAGNEQFF. The CDR3 bases are TGTGCCAGCAGCCCGGGACAGGGGGCCGGGAATGAGCAGTTCTTC.

The chain joins TRBV7-3 to TRBJ2-2, with a possible D match to TRBD1 (6 bases). The CDR3 spans 14 residues. V shed 2 bases and J shed 6 bases, with 10 bases lying between them. The germline gives CDR1 SGHTA, CDR2 FQGTGA. CDR3 nucleotides: TGTGCCAGCAGCTTAGGGGGCCCTCCCGGGGAGCTGTTTTTT. Amino acids: CASSLGGPPGELFF.

The V and J genes are TRBV2 and TRBJ2-4, with 9 bases identical to TRBD2. Germline CDR1 and CDR2: SNHLY and FYNNEI. The CDR3 extends over 20 amino acids. The J segment lost 0 bases and the V segment lost 7 bases, leaving 19 bases of the junction unmatched. The CDR3: CASNGGSGGPEPLAKNIQYF. CDR3 in DNA: TGTGCCAGCAATGGAGGAAGCGGGGGGCCTGAACCTTTAGCCAAAAACATTCAGTACTTC.

The chain couples TRBV9 to TRBJ1-5; TRBD1 is a possible D gene (5 bases). The CDR3 is 16 amino acids. V lost 0 bases and J 3 bases, leaving 13 bases between the germline ends. Germline loops: CDR1 SGDLS, CDR2 YYNGEE. In nucleotides, the CDR3 is TGTGCCAGCAGCGTAGAGTTATTGACAGCCAATCAGCCCCAGCATTTT. This encodes CASSVELLTANQPQHF.

This clone has just a few counts. V is TRBV28 and J is TRBJ1-1; the D is unclear. V was pared by 5 bases and J by 10 bases, with 11 bases between. The CDR3 runs to 11 residues. Germline loops: CDR1 MDHEN, CDR2 SYDVKM. Here the CDR3 reads CASSTQRGAFF. CDR3 coding DNA: TGTGCCAGCAGTACCCAGAGAGGAGCTTTCTTT. Drawing the rest from reference TRBV28 and TRBJ1-1, the complete variable domain is DVKVTQSSRYLVKRTGEKVFLECVQDMDHENMFWYRQDPGLGLRLIYFSYDVKMKEKGDIPEGYSVSREKKERFSLILESASTNQTSMYLCASSTQRGAFFGQGTRLTVV.

The chain carries TRBV23-1 and TRBJ2-3; D not certain. TRBV23-1 is designated an ORF whose function remains uncertain. The germline V and J ends were trimmed by 8 bases and 1 base, with 10 bases remaining between them. CDR3 length equals 13 residues. Here the CDR3 reads CASPETRTDTQYF. Written as DNA, the CDR3 is TGCGCCAGCCCTGAGACTCGCACAGATACGCAGTATTTT.

V is TRBV30 and J is TRBJ2-1; the match to TRBD2 covers 8 bases. The CDR3 is 14 residues long. Germline V gene data show CDR1 as GTSNPN and CDR2 as SVGIG (reference sequence). With 8 bases clipped from V and 2 bases from J, the junction kept 8 bases outside the gene matches. The CDR3 loop reads CARDGGETYNEQFF. DNA for the CDR3: TGTGCCCGTGACGGGGGGGAGACCTACAATGAGCAGTTCTTC.

The CDR3 region has the DNA TGTGCCAGCAGCTTAGGCGTGGGAGGGATGGGCACTGAAGCTTTCTTT. Encoded protein: CASSLGVGGMGTEAFF. J is TRBJ1-1 and V is TRBV7-9, with D hard to call. Germline V lookup: CDR1 SEHNR, CDR2 FQNEAQ (reference sequence). With 1 base removed from V and 4 bases from J, the gap between germline ends came to 16 bases. The CDR3 extends over 16 amino acids.

The chain is built from TRBV6-1 and TRBJ1-5, with 7 bases that match TRBD1. With V trimmed by 2 bases and J by 4 bases, 5 bases remained unmatched. Germline V lookup: CDR1 MNHNS, CDR2 SASEGT. The CDR3 runs 15 residues. CDR3 region: CASSEIDRENQPQHF. The CDR3 nucleotides read TGTGCCAGCAGTGAAATAGACAGGGAAAATCAGCCCCAGCATTTT.

V is TRBV11-2 and J is TRBJ1-1; 8 bases fit TRBD1. Trimming took 2 bases from V and 1 from J; bases not matched to a gene: 6. The germline V gene encodes CDR1 SGHAT and CDR2 FQNNGV. This CDR3 contains 16 residues. In DNA form, the CDR3 reads TGTGCCAGCAGCTTAACAGGGGGATCATGGAACACTGAAGCTTTCTTT. Translated: CASSLTGGSWNTEAFF.

The chain employs TRBV10-3 and TRBJ2-7, with a tentative D call TRBD1 (5 bases). Germline CDR1 and CDR2: ENHRY and SYGVKD. The CDR3 has 11 amino acids. V lost 5 bases and J 7 bases, leaving 9 bases between the germline ends. CDR3 residues: CAISFSGEQYF. The CDR3, as DNA: TGTGCCATCAGTTTCTCAGGGGAGCAGTACTTC.

V usage is TRBV2 and J usage is TRBJ1-1; D is uncertain. Germline V lookup: CDR1 SNHLY, CDR2 FYNNEI. CDR3 length: 14 residues. Trimming left V 1 base short and J 0 bases short, with 6 bases between. CDR3 DNA: TGTGCCAGCAGTGAAGGTCGGTTGAACACTGAAGCTTTCTTT. As protein: CASSEGRLNTEAFF.

A word on this clone: The sample carries other DNA sequences with the same CDR3. The rearrangement links TRBV2 to TRBJ1-5, with 9 bases lining up with TRBD1. This CDR3 spans 13 amino acids. The germline CDR1 and CDR2 sequences are SNHLY and FYNNEI. Germline trimming cut 6 bases from V and 7 bases from J; bases unmatched to any gene: 4. In nucleotides, the CDR3 is TGTGCCAGCAGGGGACAGGGAGGACAGCCCCAGCATTTT. The encoded protein is CASRGQGGQPQHF.

The rearrangement joins TRBV7-8 to TRBJ2-3; D gene unclear. V was clipped by 5 bases and J by 2 bases, with 8 bases between them. The CDR3 is made up of 13 amino acids. Germline assignment: CDR1 SGHVS and CDR2 FQNEAQ. In DNA, the CDR3 is TGTGCCAGCAGCCGCGGAGACACAGATACGCAGTATTTT. This codes for CASSRGDTDTQYF.

This clone was seen only once. The genes are TRBV2 and TRBJ1-5, with 9 nucleotides matching TRBD1. Germline-derived CDR1 and CDR2 are SNHLY and FYNNEI. The V gene end was trimmed by 6 bases and the J gene end by 6 bases; junction bases not matched to a gene: 9. This CDR3 has 15 residues. CDR3 sequence: CASREQGAAGQPQHF. CDR3 DNA sequence: TGTGCCAGCAGAGAACAGGGGGCGGCAGGTCAGCCCCAGCATTTT.

The V gene is TRBV30, the J gene TRBJ1-1; the D gene is possibly TRBD1 (6 bases). CDR3 length: 13 amino acids. The germline gives CDR1 GTSNPN, CDR2 SVGIG (reference sequence). V lost 3 bases to trimming and J lost 1 base, with 9 bases between them. The CDR3 here is CAWRDSQNTEAFF. The CDR3 DNA follows: TGTGCCTGGAGGGACAGCCAGAACACTGAAGCTTTCTTT.

CDR3: CASSKSSGVNYEQFF. CDR3 coding DNA: TGTGCCAGCAGCAAATCTAGCGGGGTTAATTATGAGCAGTTCTTC. The rearrangement links TRBV25-1 to TRBJ2-1; TRBD2 aligns across 9 bases. Germline V gene sequence: CDR1 MGHDK, CDR2 SYGVNS. The V and J ends lost 6 bases and 8 bases, in that order; junction bases with no gene match: 11. The CDR3 consists of 15 residues.

This clone was recorded a few times. The chain employs TRBV12-5 and TRBJ1-5; 10 positions agree with TRBD1. The CDR3 length is 15 residues. V trimming: 5 bases; J trimming: 7 bases; junction bases outside the gene matches: 8. Germline CDR1 LGHNT, CDR2 FRNRAP. The CDR3 loop is CASGGGTGVGQPQHF. CDR3 bases: TGTGCTAGTGGTGGCGGGACAGGGGTTGGGCAGCCCCAGCATTTT.

This chain links TRBV30 with TRBJ1-2; 7 bases agree with TRBD1. Per germline, CDR1 GTSNPN and CDR2 SVGIG (reference sequence). The CDR3 has 14 amino acids. After removal of 4 bases from V and 6 bases from J, the junction contained 11 bases not matched to a gene. The CDR3 here is CAWNSDRQYHGYTF. The CDR3, as DNA: TGTGCCTGGAATTCGGACAGGCAGTATCATGGCTACACCTTC.

This chain joins TRBV18 and TRBJ1-4; 7 bases line up with TRBD1. Trimming cost V 4 bases and J 4 bases; bases outside gene matches: 3. The CDR3 has 14 residues. Germline V CDR1 and CDR2: KGHSH, LQKENI. This CDR3 is CASSLDRDNEKLFF. As DNA, the CDR3 is TGTGCCAGCTCACTCGACAGGGATAATGAAAAACTGTTTTTT.

This clone is a singleton in its sample. The chain uses TRBV9 and TRBJ1-1; D is unresolved. Per germline, CDR1 SGDLS and CDR2 YYNGEE. The V end lost 1 base, the J end lost 1 base, and 8 bases lay between the germline ends. This CDR3 has 14 amino acids. The CDR3 coding sequence is TGTGCCAGCAGCGTATTTAACGGGAACACTGAAGCTTTCTTT. It is translated as CASSVFNGNTEAFF.

The chain combines TRBV4-2 with TRBJ2-1; TRBD2 aligns across 9 bases. Germline CDR1 is LGHNA and CDR2 is YNFKEQ. This CDR3 has 13 amino acids. V gave up 4 bases and J gave up 14 bases; unmatched junction bases: 9. The chain's CDR3 is CASSLLMGGGEFF. The CDR3 DNA follows: TGTGCCAGCAGCCTCTTGATGGGCGGGGGGGAGTTCTTC.

This chain uses TRBV29-1 with TRBJ2-7, with D possibly matching TRBD1 (7 bases). CDR1 is SQVTM, CDR2 ANQGSEA, per germline. The germline V and J ends were trimmed by 4 bases and 3 bases, with 16 bases remaining between them. CDR3 length: 14 amino acids. The CDR3 protein is CSVVQGGLGYEQYF. The CDR3 DNA follows: TGCAGCGTTGTCCAGGGGGGATTAGGCTACGAGCAGTACTTC.

The chain recombines TRBV4-3 with TRBJ1-4; D is undetermined. Germline CDR1 reads LGHNA; CDR2 reads YSLEER. The CDR3 spans 17 residues. Trimming cost V 0 bases and J 12 bases, with 23 bases left between them. For the CDR3, the DNA is TGCGCCAGCAGCCAAGACTGGGAGGTGATGGCGGGCGAGGAACTGTTTTTT. Its translation: CASSQDWEVMAGEELFF.

V is TRBV11-2 and J is TRBJ1-3; D is undetermined. The ends were cut back, 7 bases at V and 0 bases at J, with 10 bases in the middle. The CDR3 loop spans 14 amino acids. Germline V gene sequence: CDR1 SGHAT, CDR2 FQNNGV. The CDR3 bases are TGTGCCAGCACCATTCAGATCTCTGGAAACACCATATATTTT. Its translation is CASTIQISGNTIYF.

The chain has TRBV7-9 and TRBJ1-5; 7 bases line up with TRBD1. V dropped 4 bases and J dropped 0; count of bases not matched to a gene: 6. The CDR3 sequence is 16 residues long. Looked up from germline, CDR1 is SEHNR and CDR2 is FQNEAQ (reference sequence). The CDR3 protein is CASSSQGTASNQPQHF. The CDR3 nucleotides read TGTGCCAGCAGCTCCCAAGGGACAGCTAGCAATCAGCCCCAGCATTTT.